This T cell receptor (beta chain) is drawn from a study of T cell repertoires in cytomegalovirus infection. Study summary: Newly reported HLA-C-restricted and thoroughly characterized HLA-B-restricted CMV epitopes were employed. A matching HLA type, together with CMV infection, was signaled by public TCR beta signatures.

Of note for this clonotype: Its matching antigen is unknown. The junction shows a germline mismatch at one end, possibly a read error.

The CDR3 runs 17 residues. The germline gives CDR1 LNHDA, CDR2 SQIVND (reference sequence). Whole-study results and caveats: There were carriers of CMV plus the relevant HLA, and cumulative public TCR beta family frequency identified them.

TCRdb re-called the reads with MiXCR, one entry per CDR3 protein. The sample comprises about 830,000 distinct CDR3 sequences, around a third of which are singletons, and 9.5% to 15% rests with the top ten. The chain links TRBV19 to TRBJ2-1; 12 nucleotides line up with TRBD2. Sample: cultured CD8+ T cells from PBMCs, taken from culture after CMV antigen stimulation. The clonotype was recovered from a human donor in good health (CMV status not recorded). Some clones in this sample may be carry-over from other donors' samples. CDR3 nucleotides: TGTGCCAGTAGTCCATCCCGACTAGCGGGGGAAGACAATGGGCAGTTCTTC. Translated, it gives CASSPSRLAGEDNGQFF.